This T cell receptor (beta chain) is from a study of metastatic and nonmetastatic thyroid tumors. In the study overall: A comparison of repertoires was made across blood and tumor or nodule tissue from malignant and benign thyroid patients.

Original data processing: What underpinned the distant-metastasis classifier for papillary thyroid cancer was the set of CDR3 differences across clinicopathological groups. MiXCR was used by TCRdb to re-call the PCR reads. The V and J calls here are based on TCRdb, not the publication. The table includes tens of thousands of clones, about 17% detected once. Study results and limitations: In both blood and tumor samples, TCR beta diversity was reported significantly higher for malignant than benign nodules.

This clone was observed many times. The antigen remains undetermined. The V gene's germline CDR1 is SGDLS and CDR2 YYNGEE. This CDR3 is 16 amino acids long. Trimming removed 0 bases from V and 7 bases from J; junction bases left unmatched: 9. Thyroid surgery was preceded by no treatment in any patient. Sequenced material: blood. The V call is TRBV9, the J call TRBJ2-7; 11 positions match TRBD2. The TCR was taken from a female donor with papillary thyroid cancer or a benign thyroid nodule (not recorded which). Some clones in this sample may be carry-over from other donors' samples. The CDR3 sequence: CASSVEPGTSGFEQYF. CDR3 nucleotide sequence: TGTGCCAGCAGCGTAGAACCCGGGACTAGCGGCTTTGAGCAGTACTTC.